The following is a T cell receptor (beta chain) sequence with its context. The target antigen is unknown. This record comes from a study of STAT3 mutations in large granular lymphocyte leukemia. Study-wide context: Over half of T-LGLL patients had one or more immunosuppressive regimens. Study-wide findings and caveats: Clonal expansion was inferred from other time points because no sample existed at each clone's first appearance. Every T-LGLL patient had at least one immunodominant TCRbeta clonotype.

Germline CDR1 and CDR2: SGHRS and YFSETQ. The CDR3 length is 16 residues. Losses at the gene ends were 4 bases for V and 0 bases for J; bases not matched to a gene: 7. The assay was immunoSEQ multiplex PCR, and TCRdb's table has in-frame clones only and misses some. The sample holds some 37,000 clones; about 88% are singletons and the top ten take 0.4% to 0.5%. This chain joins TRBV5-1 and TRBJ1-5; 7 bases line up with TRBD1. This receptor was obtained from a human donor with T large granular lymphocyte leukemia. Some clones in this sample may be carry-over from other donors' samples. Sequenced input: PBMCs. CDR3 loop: CASSPGTDYSNQPQHF. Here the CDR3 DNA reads TGCGCCAGCAGCCCGGGGACAGATTATAGCAATCAGCCCCAGCATTTT. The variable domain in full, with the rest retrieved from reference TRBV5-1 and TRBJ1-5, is KAGVTQTPRYLIKTRGQQVTLSCSPISGHRSVSWYQQTPGQGLQFLFEYFSETQRNKGNFPGRFSGRQFSNSRSEMNVSTLELGDSALYLCASSPGTDYSNQPQHFGDGTRLSIL.